One and the same sample provided the 6 T cell receptor beta chains below, sequenced in a study of T cell changes during pregnancy in multiple sclerosis. Assay used: immunoSEQ multiplex PCR; TCRdb lists only in-frame clones, some missing. Here the sample spans tens of thousands of clones, around 94% being singletons. This sample comprised peripheral blood, obtained in the second trimester of pregnancy. Every receptor here comes from a female donor in good health, enrolled as a control in a pregnancy study.

The chain recombines TRBV27 with TRBJ2-1; D perhaps matches TRBD2 (6 bases). The CDR3 extends over 13 amino acids. The V gene lost 8 bases and the J gene lost 9 bases, with 17 bases spanning the gap. Looked up from germline, CDR1 is MNHEY and CDR2 is SMNVEV (reference sequence). In nucleotides, the CDR3 is TGTGCCAGCGCCGCGGGGACTGCAGGTGAGCAGTTCTTC. It translates to CASAAGTAGEQFF.

The chain has TRBV29-1 and TRBJ2-3; possible D gene TRBD1, 5 bases. The CDR3 runs 15 residues. Germline CDR1 SQVTM, CDR2 ANQGSEA. The V and J ends lost 6 bases and 0 bases respectively, with 16 bases between them. The CDR3 region is CSVDRTADSTDTQYF. Here the CDR3 DNA reads TGCAGCGTAGACAGAACAGCCGATAGCACAGATACGCAGTATTTT.

V is TRBV7-8 and J is TRBJ1-1; 12 nucleotides agree with TRBD1. The CDR3 runs to 16 residues. Germline values: CDR1 SGHVS, CDR2 FQNEAQ. Unmatched junction bases numbered 4, after V lost 2 bases and J lost 3 bases. The CDR3 DNA is TGTGCCAGCAGCTTATGGGGACAGGGGGCGTACACTGAAGCTTTCTTT. It is translated as CASSLWGQGAYTEAFF.

This chain joins TRBV7-9 and TRBJ2-3; 7 bases agree with TRBD1. The germline V gene has CDR1 SEHNR and CDR2 FQNEAQ (reference sequence). The CDR3 extends over 16 amino acids. V lost 5 bases to trimming and J lost 2 bases; unmatched junction nucleotides: 10. The CDR3 coding sequence is TGTGCCAGCAGCACCTGGGACAGAGCAAACACAGATACGCAGTATTTT. It codes for CASSTWDRANTDTQYF.

V is TRBV7-9 and J is TRBJ2-3; weak D call: TRBD2 (5 bases). Per germline, CDR1 SEHNR and CDR2 FQNEAQ (reference sequence). Trimming shortened V by 7 bases and J by 3 bases, and 17 bases separated the two germline ends. There are 15 residues in the CDR3. The DNA of the CDR3 is TGTGCCAGCAAGGGCGAAGGGCTAGCAACAGATACGCAGTATTTT. Translation gives CASKGEGLATDTQYF.

The chain is built from TRBV6-1 and TRBJ2-3, with D perhaps TRBD2 (7 bases). This CDR3 has 14 amino acids. CDR1 is MNHNS and CDR2 is SASEGT in the germline V gene. V lost 7 bases and J lost 2, with 13 bases in between. DNA of the CDR3: TGTGCCAGCAAATCGGGGGGCGACACAGATACGCAGTATTTT. Its translation: CASKSGGDTDTQYF.